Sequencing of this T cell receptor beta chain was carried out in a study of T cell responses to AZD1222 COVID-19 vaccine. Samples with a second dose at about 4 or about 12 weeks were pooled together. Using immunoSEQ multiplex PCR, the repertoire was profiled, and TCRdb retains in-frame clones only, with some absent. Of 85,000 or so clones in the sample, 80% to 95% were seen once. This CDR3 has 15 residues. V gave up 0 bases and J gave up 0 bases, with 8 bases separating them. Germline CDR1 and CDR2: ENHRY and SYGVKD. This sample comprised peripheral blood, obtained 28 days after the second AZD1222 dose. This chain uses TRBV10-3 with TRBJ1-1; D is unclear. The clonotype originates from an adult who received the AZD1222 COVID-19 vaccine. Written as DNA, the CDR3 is TGTGCCATCAGTGAGTCCCAGGATTTGAACACTGAAGCTTTCTTT. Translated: CAISESQDLNTEAFF.